This record looks at one T cell receptor (beta chain) sequence and its context. In the original workflow: Amplifying reference gene primers gave estimates of nucleated cell counts. The repertoire was sequenced with immunoSEQ multiplex PCR; TCRdb's copy has only in-frame clones and lacks some. V, J and clone size are taken as reported in that table, and D and trimming were inferred from the DNA itself. Among around 140,000 clones listed, around 86% were seen once. The sample originates from a study of blood T cell repertoires in COVID-19. At the level of the study: Material from acute and convalescent COVID-19 was sourced from the United States, Italy and Spain. The cDNA or gDNA used as material had been derived from T cells, B-cell-depleted T cells, or PBMCs.

Germline assignment: CDR1 MNHEY and CDR2 SVGAGI. The CDR3 runs 11 residues. V shed 6 bases and J shed 10 bases, with 12 bases lying between them. The rearrangement joins TRBV6-5 to TRBJ1-1; maybe TRBD1 (5 bases). Sequenced: peripheral blood. The receptor comes from a woman between 55 and 75 years old with active or convalescent COVID-19. CDR3 residues: CASRALGAAFF. In DNA, the CDR3 is TGTGCCAGCAGAGCCTTAGGGGCAGCTTTCTTT.